This paragraph covers one T cell receptor beta chain sequence. This CDR3 is 15 amino acids long. With 1 base removed from V and 3 bases from J, the gap between germline ends came to 10 bases. Germline V gene sequence: CDR1 WNHNN, CDR2 SYGVQD (reference sequence). This table comes from immunoSEQ multiplex PCR, and its TCRdb copy is limited to in-frame clones, with some not included. Of just over 250,000 clones in the sample, roughly nine tenths were seen once. The data were taken from a study of blood T cell repertoires in COVID-19. In the study overall: Samples of COVID-19 (acute and convalescent) were obtained from the United States, Italy and Spain.

The sequence was obtained from a man aged 60-69 years who had recovered from COVID-19. Sequencing used peripheral blood. The chain is built from TRBV10-1 and TRBJ2-1; a weak D match, TRBD1 (5 bases). The CDR3 reads CASSEWGTLYNEQFF. DNA of the CDR3: TGCGCCAGCAGTGAGTGGGGCACCCTCTACAATGAGCAGTTCTTC.